Listed here are 15 T cell receptor beta chains from one sample, sequenced in a study of STAT5B mutations in CD4+ large granular lymphocyte leukemia. The data were produced by immunoSEQ multiplex PCR, yet TCRdb's version contains in-frame clones alone and is incomplete. The sample includes about 40,000 clones, roughly 76% of them seen just once. What was sequenced was CD4+ T cells from blood buffy coats. Receptors originate from a human donor in good health.

V is TRBV7-3 and J is TRBJ1-1, with D perhaps matching TRBD1 (6 bases). Trimming removed 5 bases from V and 3 bases from J, with 10 bases in between. In germline, CDR1 is SGHTA, CDR2 FQGTGA. The CDR3 extends over 13 amino acids. CDR3 in amino acids: CASSPRQDTEAFF. The CDR3 nucleotides read TGTGCCAGCAGCCCGCGACAGGACACTGAAGCTTTCTTT.

As for this clone: Other DNA sequences in this sample translate to the same CDR3. The genes are TRBV4-2 and TRBJ1-4; no firm D call. The CDR3 has 13 residues. Per the germline V gene, CDR1 is LGHNA and CDR2 is YNFKEQ. The V and J ends lost 0 bases and 8 bases respectively, with 7 bases between them. The CDR3 region is CASSQETWEKLFF. For the CDR3, the DNA is TGTGCCAGCAGCCAAGAAACGTGGGAAAAACTGTTTTTT.

The chain couples TRBV11-3 to TRBJ1-2, with D perhaps TRBD1 (5 bases). The V gene lost 9 bases and the J gene lost 3 bases, with 11 bases spanning the gap. The CDR3 is 12 residues long. The germline V gene has CDR1 SGHNT and CDR2 YENEEA. The CDR3 DNA follows: TGTGCCAGTACACAGGACTACTATGGCTACACCTTC. Protein: CASTQDYYGYTF.

The genes are TRBV15 and TRBJ2-5, with D perhaps matching TRBD2 (6 bases). Looked up from germline, CDR1 is LNHNV and CDR2 is YYDKDF (reference sequence). V gave up 0 bases and J gave up 4 bases, with 9 bases separating them. The CDR3 is 14 amino acids. The CDR3 nucleotides read TGTGCCACCAGCAGAGAGCGAGCGGGAGAGACCCAGTACTTC. Translated, it gives CATSRERAGETQYF.

The chain uses TRBV20-1 and TRBJ2-7; D not certain. Germline V gene sequence: CDR1 DFQATT, CDR2 SNEGSKA (reference sequence). This CDR3 spans 10 amino acids. Between the trimmed V and J ends, which lost 4 bases and 3 bases, there was a span of 4 bases. The CDR3 DNA reads as TGCAGTGCTATGAACTACGAGCAGTACTTC. It is translated as CSAMNYEQYF.

The gene calls are TRBV5-6 and TRBJ1-3; TRBD1 matches 10 bases. The ends lost 4 bases at V and 4 bases at J; junction bases unmatched: 8. The CDR3 length is 16 residues. Germline CDR1 SGHDT, CDR2 YYEEEE. The CDR3 spells CASSPYPGQGGNTIYF. CDR3 DNA: TGTGCCAGCAGCCCCTATCCGGGACAGGGGGGAAACACCATATATTTT. The full variable domain, in which reference TRBV5-6 and TRBJ1-3 provide the parts outside the CDR3, is DAGVTQSPTHLIKTRGQQVTLRCSPKSGHDTVSWYQQALGQGPQFIFQYYEEEERQRGNFPDRFSGHQFPNYSSELNVNALLLGDSALYLCASSPYPGQGGNTIYFGEGSWLTVV.

The V and J genes are TRBV6-6 and TRBJ2-7, with D hard to call. Germline CDR1 is MNHNY and CDR2 is SVGAGI (reference sequence). This CDR3 has 15 residues. V lost 5 bases and J lost 0, with 14 bases in between. This CDR3 is CASSPPQASSYEQYF. The CDR3 DNA reads as TGTGCCAGCAGTCCTCCTCAGGCCAGCTCCTACGAGCAGTACTTC.

This chain joins TRBV10-3 and TRBJ2-1; 7 nucleotides line up with TRBD1. After removal of 10 bases from V and 0 bases from J, the junction contained 6 bases not matched to a gene. The CDR3 length is 14 residues. CDR1 is ENHRY, CDR2 SYGVKD, per germline. CDR3 nucleotide sequence: TGTGCCAGTTGGACAGGCGGCTCCTACAATGAGCAGTTCTTC. Amino acids: CASWTGGSYNEQFF.

This clone was observed once. CDR3 nucleotides: TGCAGTGCTACCGACACAGATACGCAGTATTTT. As protein: CSATDTDTQYF. V gene TRBV20-1 combines with J gene TRBJ2-3; D is unclear. The germline V gene has CDR1 DFQATT and CDR2 SNEGSKA (reference sequence). V dropped 4 bases and J dropped 2 bases, with 4 bases sitting between them. The CDR3 has 11 residues.

This sequence joins TRBV7-6 and TRBJ1-5; maybe TRBD1 (6 bases). CDR1 and CDR2 from the germline V gene are SGHVS and FNYEAQ. V lost 5 bases to trimming and J lost 1 base, with 12 bases between them. The CDR3 is 15 amino acids. The CDR3 loop is CASSPGGGSNQPQHF. The CDR3 coding sequence is TGTGCCAGCAGCCCCGGAGGGGGGAGCAATCAGCCCCAGCATTTT.

V usage is TRBV5-6 and J usage is TRBJ1-5, with a weak D call TRBD1 (5 bases). The CDR3 totals 14 residues. Germline V gene lookup returns CDR1 SGHDT and CDR2 YYEEEE. Trimming took off 2 bases at V and 7 bases at J, with 13 bases between the two ends. CDR3 in amino acids: CASSFRGVGQPQHF. The CDR3 DNA reads as TGTGCCAGCAGCTTTAGGGGAGTAGGGCAGCCCCAGCATTTT.

CDR3 amino acids: CASSLGQGFNYEQYF. The DNA for the CDR3 is TGCGCCAGCAGCTTGGGACAGGGGTTTAACTACGAGCAGTACTTC. The chain joins TRBV5-1 to TRBJ2-7; 8 bases fit TRBD1. This CDR3 has 15 amino acids. V dropped 0 bases and J dropped 3; count of bases not matched to a gene: 5. In germline, CDR1 is SGHRS, CDR2 YFSETQ.

Written as DNA, the CDR3 is TGTGCCAGCAGCTCAAGGTCGGTGGGCACTGAAGCTTTCTTT. Its translation is CASSSRSVGTEAFF. J is TRBJ1-1 and V is TRBV7-3; D not certain. Germline V lookup: CDR1 SGHTA, CDR2 FQGTGA. Trimming took 4 bases from V and 4 from J, leaving 13 bases between them. The CDR3 contains 14 residues.

This sequence joins TRBV6-1 and TRBJ1-2; D is unresolved. Trimming removed 1 base from V and 4 bases from J, with 13 bases in between. The CDR3 sequence is 15 residues long. The germline V gene encodes CDR1 MNHNS and CDR2 SASEGT. The CDR3 DNA sequence: TGTGCCAGCAGTGAAGGAAGGGATTTGATCTATGGCTACACCTTC. Its translation: CASSEGRDLIYGYTF.

The rearrangement joins TRBV19 to TRBJ1-2; 9 nucleotides align to TRBD1. V dropped 1 base and J dropped 7; count of bases not matched to a gene: 7. CDR3 length: 15 amino acids. Germline V gene data show CDR1 as LNHDA and CDR2 as SQIVND (reference sequence). The CDR3 loop is CASSIVDRGRGGYTF. As DNA, the CDR3 is TGTGCCAGTAGTATAGTGGACAGGGGAAGGGGTGGCTACACCTTC.